This T cell receptor beta chain was recorded in a study of T cells in Graves' hyperthyroidism and ophthalmopathy. Across the study: At initial diagnosis, before any treatment had begun, peripheral blood was obtained.

Patients showing uncontrolled infection, other autoimmune disease, pregnancy or lactation were ineligible. Thyroid ultrasound and orbital computed tomography, with clinical symptoms and serum thyroxine and TRAb, informed diagnoses. Many counts were recorded for this clonotype. The CDR3 covers 15 residues. V was pared by 5 bases and J by 6 bases, with 20 bases between. Using RNA transcripts as the source, TCR beta CDR3 regions were amplified. The HTBI set primed first-round TCR CDR3 RT-PCR. TCRdb independently ran MiXCR on the multiplex PCR reads; one entry per CDR3 protein. This sample yields about 400,000 distinct CDR3 sequences, of which approximately 15% are seen a single time; 13% belongs to the top ten.

Source material: blood. This clonotype was obtained from a man aged 18 to 30 with Graves' ophthalmopathy. The rearrangement links TRBV12-3 or TRBV12-4 to TRBJ2-7; perhaps D is TRBD1 or TRBD2 (6 bases each). CDR3 bases: TGTGCCAGCAGTCCGGGGGCCGGCCTCACGGGCGAGCAGTACTTC. Protein: CASSPGAGLTGEQYF.